The T cell receptor beta chain described here comes from a study of T-cell memory formation after mild COVID-19. Study information: TCR clustering was largely donor specific. The study's findings and limits: Within pre-infection memory, some responding clones were found, suggesting cross-reactive memory joined. Contracting clones localized mainly to CM and EM when CD4+ and mainly to EMRA when CD8+.

cDNA libraries for TCR alpha and TCR beta, carrying sample barcodes and UMIs, came from 5'RACE with constant-segment primers. TCRdb reprocessed the 5' RACE reads via MiXCR and lists one record per CDR3 protein. The sample contains some 300,000 distinct CDR3 sequences, around 20% of which appear only once. The germline CDR1 and CDR2 sequences are LNHNV and YYDKDF (reference sequence). The CDR3 length is 16 residues. The V end was cut by 1 base, the J end by 4 bases, with 14 bases between. Only a few counts were recorded for this clonotype. Its antigen is unidentified. This chain uses TRBV15 with TRBJ1-5, with D perhaps TRBD1 (5 bases). Sequencing was performed on PBMCs or a T cell subset sorted from them (not recorded which). This sequence was found in a man aged 18 to 29 who had mild COVID-19 (a few samples of this study predate the infection). Cell type and time point are not known. The CDR3 nucleotides read TGTGCCACCAGCAGAGGGGGGGGAGGCGAAAATCAGCCCCAGCATTTT. Protein: CATSRGGGGENQPQHF.